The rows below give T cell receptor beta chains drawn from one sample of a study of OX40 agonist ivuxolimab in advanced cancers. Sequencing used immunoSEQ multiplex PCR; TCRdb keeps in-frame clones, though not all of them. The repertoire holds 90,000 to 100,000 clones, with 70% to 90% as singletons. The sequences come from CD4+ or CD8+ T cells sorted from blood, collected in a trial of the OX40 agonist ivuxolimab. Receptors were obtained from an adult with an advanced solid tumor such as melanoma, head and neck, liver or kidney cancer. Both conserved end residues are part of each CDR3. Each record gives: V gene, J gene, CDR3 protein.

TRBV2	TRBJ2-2	CASSEFGISGELFF
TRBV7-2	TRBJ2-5	CASSSGGQETQYF
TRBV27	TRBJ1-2	CASSLSWGNINYGYTF
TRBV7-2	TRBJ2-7	CASSLPGQGAYEQYF
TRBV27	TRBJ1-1	CASSWGQANTEAFF
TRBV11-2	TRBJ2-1	CASSLDGQGYNEQFF
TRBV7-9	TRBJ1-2	CASSEGAGGYTF
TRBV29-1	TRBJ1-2	CSVGGTGGSGYTF
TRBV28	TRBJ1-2	CASSQQLYGYTF
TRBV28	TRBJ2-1	CASSLPDGVNEQFF
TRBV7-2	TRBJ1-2	CASSFRNEYGYTF
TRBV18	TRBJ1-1	CASSRRSEAEAFF
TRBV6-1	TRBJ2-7	CASRRTSGSYEQYF
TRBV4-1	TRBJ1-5	CASSQEGDRGSPSQPQHF
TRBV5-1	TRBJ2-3	CASSLDSFGTDTQYF
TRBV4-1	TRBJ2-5	CASSQDGAFGETQYF
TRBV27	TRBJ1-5	CASSLSRLGYEPQHF
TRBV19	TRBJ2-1	CASRPAQFNEQFF
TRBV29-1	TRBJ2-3	CSAPHGTGTDTQYF
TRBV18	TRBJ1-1	CASSPPGGFNLGTEAFF
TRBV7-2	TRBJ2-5	CASSPHRSSGGETQYF
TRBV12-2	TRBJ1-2	CASRLKRTGYGYTF
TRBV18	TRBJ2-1	CASSQDRANNEQFF
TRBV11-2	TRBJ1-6	CASSLDRGSSPLHF
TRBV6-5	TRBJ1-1	CASRMGQGAAFF
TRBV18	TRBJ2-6	CASSPPGGPSSGANVLTF
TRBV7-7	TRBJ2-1	CASSLAGEHNEQFF
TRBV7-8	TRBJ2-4	CASSNPGGSGNIQYF
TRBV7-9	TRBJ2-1	CASSLPSGGADEQFF
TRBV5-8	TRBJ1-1	CASSLDHGMREAFF
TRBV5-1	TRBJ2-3	CASSFMTGGEDTQYF
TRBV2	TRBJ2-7	CASSDWGARQYF
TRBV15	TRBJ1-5	CATSRSYSNQPQHF
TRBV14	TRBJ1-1	CASSQKRKTEAFF
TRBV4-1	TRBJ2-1	CASSQDPTGKNEQFF
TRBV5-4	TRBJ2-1	CASSFVAGGSNEQFF
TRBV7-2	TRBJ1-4	CASSSRGATNEKLFF
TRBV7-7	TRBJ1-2	CASSFTREGGYTF
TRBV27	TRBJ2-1	CASSVPGQYNEQFF
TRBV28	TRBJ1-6	CASSPSGTAASPLHF
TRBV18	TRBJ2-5	CASSPRKGVETQYF
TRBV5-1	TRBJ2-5	CASRDTGGVSETQYF
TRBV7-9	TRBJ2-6	CASSLVSGANVLTF
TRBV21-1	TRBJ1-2	CASSNSVGGRSNYGYTF
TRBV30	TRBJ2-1	CAWSATVWGPNRGEQFF
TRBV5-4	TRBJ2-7	CASSLNQGSYEQYF
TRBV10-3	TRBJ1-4	CATSTENEKLFF